Below are 10 T cell receptor beta chains sequenced from a single sample in a study of blood T cells in healthy people across ages. A second roughly 7 to 12 cycle PCR used barcoded and J-beta primers. TCRdb processed the 5' RACE reads anew with MiXCR; each CDR3 protein has one entry. Of over 1,500,000 distinct CDR3 sequences listed, roughly 49% are singletons. The sequenced material came from blood. These TCRs come from a woman in her thirties or forties in good health.

The chain has TRBV6-5 and TRBJ1-5; TRBD1 is a possible D gene (6 bases). The CDR3 covers 13 residues. In germline, CDR1 is MNHEY, CDR2 SVGAGI. The V end was cut by 6 bases, the J end by 3 bases, with 9 bases between. Written as DNA, the CDR3 is TGTGCCAGCAGAGGACAGTACAATCAGCCCCAGCATTTT. It codes for CASRGQYNQPQHF.

This clonotype was counted only a few times. The rearrangement uses TRBV2 and TRBJ2-4; D might be TRBD2 (6 bases). There are 15 residues in the CDR3. The V and J ends lost 1 base and 1 base respectively, with 8 bases between them. Germline CDR1 reads SNHLY; CDR2 reads FYNNEI. CDR3 sequence (DNA): TGTGCCAGCAGTGAAGAACGGGGGGCCAAAAACATTCAGTACTTC. Protein product: CASSEERGAKNIQYF.

This clonotype was counted only a few times. The V call is TRBV20-1, the J call TRBJ2-1, with 11 positions matching TRBD1. V shed 2 bases, J shed 9 bases, and the junction held 9 bases outside the gene matches. Germline V CDR1 and CDR2: DFQATT, SNEGSKA (reference sequence). The CDR3 has 15 residues. The CDR3 protein is CSARYRDRGFGEQFF. The CDR3 DNA reads TGCAGTGCTAGATACCGGGACAGGGGGTTTGGTGAGCAGTTCTTC.

The V call is TRBV9, the J call TRBJ1-2, with 7 bases fitting TRBD1. J was trimmed by 7 bases and V by 0 bases; bases with no gene match: 9. The CDR3 has 15 residues. CDR1 SGDLS and CDR2 YYNGEE come from the germline V gene. CDR3 DNA: TGTGCCAGCAGCGTAGTATCGGCAGGGACAGCTGGCTACACCTTC. Its translation is CASSVVSAGTAGYTF.

In this sample, this clonotype turned up a few times. The V and J genes are TRBV7-8 and TRBJ2-3; 7 bases align to TRBD2. J lost 2 bases, V lost 1 base, and 9 bases had no gene match. The CDR3 is 17 amino acids. Germline V lookup: CDR1 SGHVS, CDR2 FQNEAQ. In DNA, the CDR3 is TGTGCCAGCAGCTTAGAGGGCCTAGCGGACATCACAGATACGCAGTATTTT. Encoded protein: CASSLEGLADITDTQYF.

The V and J genes are TRBV3-1 and TRBJ2-7; 8 bases fit TRBD2. The junction had 3 bases not matched to a gene; V was cut back by 0 bases and J by 2 bases. This CDR3 has 15 residues. Per the germline V gene, CDR1 is LGHDT and CDR2 is YNNKEL (reference sequence). In nucleotides, the CDR3 is TGTGCCAGCAGCCAAGATCCGGGACTAGCCTACGAGCAGTACTTC. It translates to CASSQDPGLAYEQYF.

V gene TRBV27 combines with J gene TRBJ2-7; 8 bases map to TRBD1. The CDR3 covers 16 residues. The junction had 9 bases not matched to a gene; V was cut back by 3 bases and J by 2 bases. The V gene's germline CDR1 is MNHEY and CDR2 SMNVEV (reference sequence). In nucleotides, the CDR3 is TGTGCCAGCAGTTTCCAAACAGGGGGAAGACCCTACGAGCAGTACTTC. Amino acids: CASSFQTGGRPYEQYF.

This clonotype occurred a few times. The chain employs TRBV4-1 and TRBJ2-5; 9 bases line up with TRBD2. Trimming cost V 0 bases and J 5 bases; bases outside gene matches: 7. From germline, CDR1 is MGHRA and CDR2 YSYEKL. The length of the CDR3 is 16 residues. The CDR3 sequence is CASSQEGTSRQETQYF. The CDR3 nucleotides read TGCGCCAGCAGCCAAGAGGGGACTAGCCGCCAGGAGACCCAGTACTTC.

The rearrangement links TRBV6-5 to TRBJ1-2, with D possibly being TRBD1 (6 bases). V dropped 6 bases and J dropped 3 bases, with 14 bases sitting between them. Per germline, CDR1 MNHEY and CDR2 SVGAGI. The CDR3 sequence is 14 residues long. CDR3: CASRNRAEDYGYTF. The CDR3 nucleotides are TGTGCCAGCAGAAACAGGGCGGAGGACTATGGCTACACCTTC.

The CDR3 is CASSYETGRSSYNEQFF. The CDR3 DNA follows: TGTGCCAGCAGCTACGAGACAGGACGCAGCTCCTACAATGAGCAGTTCTTC. V and J are TRBV13 and TRBJ2-1; weak D call: TRBD1 (6 bases). The CDR3 has 17 residues. Trimming stripped 4 bases from V and 0 bases from J, with 16 bases between. CDR1 is PRHDT and CDR2 is FYEKMQ in the germline V gene (reference sequence).